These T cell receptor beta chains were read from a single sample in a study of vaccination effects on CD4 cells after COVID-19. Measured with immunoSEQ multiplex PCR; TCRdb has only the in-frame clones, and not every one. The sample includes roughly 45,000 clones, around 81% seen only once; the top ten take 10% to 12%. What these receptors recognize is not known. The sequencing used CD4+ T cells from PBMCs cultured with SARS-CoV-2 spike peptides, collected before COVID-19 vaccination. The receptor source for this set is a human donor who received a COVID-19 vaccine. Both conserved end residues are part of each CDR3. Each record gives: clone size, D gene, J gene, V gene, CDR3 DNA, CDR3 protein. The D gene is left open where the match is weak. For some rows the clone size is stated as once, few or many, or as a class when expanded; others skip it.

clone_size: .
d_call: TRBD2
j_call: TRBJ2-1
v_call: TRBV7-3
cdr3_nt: TGTGCCAGCGGTCTATGGGTAGCGGGGTCTTACAATGAGCAGTTCTTC
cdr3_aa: CASGLWVAGSYNEQFF

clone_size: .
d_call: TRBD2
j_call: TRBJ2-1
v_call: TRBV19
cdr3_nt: TGTGCCACCACACCGGGACTAGCGGGGGGGGTCTATGAGCAGTTCTTC
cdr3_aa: CATTPGLAGGVYEQFF

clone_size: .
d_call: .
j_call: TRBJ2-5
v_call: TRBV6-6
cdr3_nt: TGTGCCAGCAGTTACGGTTTGGGGGGCAAGGTCGGGACCCAGTACTTC
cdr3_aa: CASSYGLGGKVGTQYF

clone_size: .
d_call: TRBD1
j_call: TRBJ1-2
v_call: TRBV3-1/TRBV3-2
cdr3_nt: TGTGCCAGCAGCCTTGGACAGGGTGGCTACACCTTC
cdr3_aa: CASSLGQGGYTF

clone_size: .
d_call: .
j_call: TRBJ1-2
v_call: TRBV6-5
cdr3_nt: TGTGCCAGCAGTTATAGAGGGGACGGCTACACCTTC
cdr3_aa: CASSYRGDGYTF

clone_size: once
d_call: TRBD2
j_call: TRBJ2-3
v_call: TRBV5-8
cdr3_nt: TGTGCCAGTCCCGGACTAGCGGGGGGGCCGGTGGATACGCAGTATTTT
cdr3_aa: CASPGLAGGPVDTQYF

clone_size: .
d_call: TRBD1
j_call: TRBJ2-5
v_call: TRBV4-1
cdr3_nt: TGCGCCACCGGTGGGACAGGGGACCTGAGGACCCAGTACTTC
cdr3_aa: CATGGTGDLRTQYF

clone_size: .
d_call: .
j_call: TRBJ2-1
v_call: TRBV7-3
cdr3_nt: TGTGCCAGCAGCTTAGCGGGGACAGTCAATGAGCAGTTCTTC
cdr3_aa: CASSLAGTVNEQFF

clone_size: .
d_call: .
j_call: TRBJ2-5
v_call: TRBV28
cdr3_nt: TGTGCCAGCAGTTTTAGCCAGGTTCAAGAGACCCAGTACTTC
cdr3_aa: CASSFSQVQETQYF

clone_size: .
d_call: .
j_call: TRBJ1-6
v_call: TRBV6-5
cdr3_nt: TGTGCCAGCAGTTATCGGGGGGACCTTAATTCACCCCTCCACTTT
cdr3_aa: CASSYRGDLNSPLHF

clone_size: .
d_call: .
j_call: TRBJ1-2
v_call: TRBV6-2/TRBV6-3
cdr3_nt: TGTGCCAGCAGTTACTCGAATTATCCCGCGAGGGTGGATCGTGGCTACACCTTC
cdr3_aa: CASSYSNYPARVDRGYTF

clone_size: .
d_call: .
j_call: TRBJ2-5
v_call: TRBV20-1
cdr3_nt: TGCAGTAGTCAGGAGACCCAGTACTTC
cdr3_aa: CSSQETQYF

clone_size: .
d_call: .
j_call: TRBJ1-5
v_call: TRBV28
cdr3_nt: TGTGCCAGCAGTTTTTTGCTGGCGAATCAGCCCCAGCATTTT
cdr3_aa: CASSFLLANQPQHF

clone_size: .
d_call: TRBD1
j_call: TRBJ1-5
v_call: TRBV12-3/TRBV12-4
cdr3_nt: TGTGCCAGCAGTTACAGGGGTTTTCAGCCCCAGCATTTT
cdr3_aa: CASSYRGFQPQHF

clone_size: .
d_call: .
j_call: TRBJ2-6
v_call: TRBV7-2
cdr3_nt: TGTGCCAGCAGCTTCCTTGGGGCCAACGTCCTGACTTTC
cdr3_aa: CASSFLGANVLTF

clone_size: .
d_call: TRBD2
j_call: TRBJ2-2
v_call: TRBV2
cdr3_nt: TGTGCCAGCCGGGCGGCGGGGGGGCACACCGGGGAGCTGTTTTTT
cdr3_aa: CASRAAGGHTGELFF

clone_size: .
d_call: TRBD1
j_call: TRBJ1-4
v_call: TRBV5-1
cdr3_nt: TGCGCCAGCTCCCGGGACAGTAATGAAAAACTGTTTTTT
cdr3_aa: CASSRDSNEKLFF

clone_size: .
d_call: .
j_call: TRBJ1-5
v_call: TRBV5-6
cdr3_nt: TGTGCCAGCAGCTTGGACGGGGGCAATCAGCCCCAGCATTTT
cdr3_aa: CASSLDGGNQPQHF

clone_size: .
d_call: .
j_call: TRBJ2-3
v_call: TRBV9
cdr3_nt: TGTGCCAGCAGCGTAGGAGGGTTCCTAAGTGGGGATACGCAGTATTTT
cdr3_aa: CASSVGGFLSGDTQYF

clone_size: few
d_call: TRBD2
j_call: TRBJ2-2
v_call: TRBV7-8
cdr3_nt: TGTGCCAGCAGCTTAAAGGCGGGGGGGCCGGGCGGGGAGCTGTTTTTT
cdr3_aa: CASSLKAGGPGGELFF

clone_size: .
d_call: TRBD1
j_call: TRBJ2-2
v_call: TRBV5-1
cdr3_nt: TGCGCCAGCAGCTGGACAGGGGGCTCTTCCGGGGAGCTGTTTTTT
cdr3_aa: CASSWTGGSSGELFF

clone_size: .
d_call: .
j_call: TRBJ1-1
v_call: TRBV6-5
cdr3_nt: TGTGCCAGCACCGAAAATTTCCCAGAAGCTTTCTTT
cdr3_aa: CASTENFPEAFF

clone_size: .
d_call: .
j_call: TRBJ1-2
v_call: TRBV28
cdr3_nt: TGTGCCAGCAGTTTAATTGGTCAGGGGACCGCTAACTATGGCTACACCTTC
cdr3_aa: CASSLIGQGTANYGYTF

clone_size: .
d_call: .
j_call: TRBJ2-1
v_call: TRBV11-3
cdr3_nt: TGTGCCAGCAGCTCAGCAGGGCCCTACAATGAGCAGTTCTTC
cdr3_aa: CASSSAGPYNEQFF

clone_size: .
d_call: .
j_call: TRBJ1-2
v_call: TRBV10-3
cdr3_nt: TGTGCCATCAGTGGCCGGGCCGCCGAATTCTATGGCTACACCTTC
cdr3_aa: CAISGRAAEFYGYTF

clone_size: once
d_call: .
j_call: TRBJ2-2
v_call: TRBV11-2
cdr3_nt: TGTGCCAGCAGCTTACAAACAGGGTCGAACACCGGGGAGCTGTTTTTT
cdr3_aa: CASSLQTGSNTGELFF

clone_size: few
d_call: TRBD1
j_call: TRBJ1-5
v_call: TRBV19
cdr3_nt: TGTGCCAGTAGTGGACAGGGTGATCAGCCCCAGCATTTT
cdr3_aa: CASSGQGDQPQHF

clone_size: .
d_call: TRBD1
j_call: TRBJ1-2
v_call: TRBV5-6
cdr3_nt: TGTGCCAGCAGCGTTACCTTTGCACAGGGGGCTTATGGCTACACCTTC
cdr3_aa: CASSVTFAQGAYGYTF

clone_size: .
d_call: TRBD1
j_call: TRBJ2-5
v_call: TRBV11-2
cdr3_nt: TGTGCCAGCAGGAGGACAGGGGGCGGGGAGACCCAGTACTTC
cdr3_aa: CASRRTGGGETQYF

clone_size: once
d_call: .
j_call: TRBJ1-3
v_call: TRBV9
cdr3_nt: TGTGCCAGCAGCGTAGCTGTGGACAGCAGCCCTGGAAACACCATATATTTT
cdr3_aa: CASSVAVDSSPGNTIYF

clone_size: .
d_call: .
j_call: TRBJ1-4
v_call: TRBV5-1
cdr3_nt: TGCGCCAGCAGCTTAAACAGCCGTAGGAATTTTGCAACGGTTGAAAAACTGTTTTTT
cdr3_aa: CASSLNSRRNFATVEKLFF

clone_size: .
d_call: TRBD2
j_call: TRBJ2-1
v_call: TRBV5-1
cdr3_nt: TGCGCCAGCAGCTTTATGACTAGCGGGGAGTACAATGAGCAGTTCTTC
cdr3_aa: CASSFMTSGEYNEQFF

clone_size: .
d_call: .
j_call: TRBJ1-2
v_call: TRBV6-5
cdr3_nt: TGTGCCAGCAGTCCCTCCGACCGCGCGTATGGCTACACCTTC
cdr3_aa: CASSPSDRAYGYTF

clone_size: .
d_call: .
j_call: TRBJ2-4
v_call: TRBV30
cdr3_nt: TGTGCCTGGAGTGGTCCGACACTATTAGCCAAAAACATTCAGTACTTC
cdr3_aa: CAWSGPTLLAKNIQYF

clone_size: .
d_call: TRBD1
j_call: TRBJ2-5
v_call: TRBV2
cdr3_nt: TGTGCCAGCGGCTGGGACAGGGGGCGAGAGACCCAGTACTTC
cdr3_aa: CASGWDRGRETQYF

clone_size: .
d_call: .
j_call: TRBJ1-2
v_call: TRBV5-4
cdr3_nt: TGTGCCAGCAGCTTGATCGTCGGGGGCGCAGAATATGGCTACACCTTC
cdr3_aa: CASSLIVGGAEYGYTF

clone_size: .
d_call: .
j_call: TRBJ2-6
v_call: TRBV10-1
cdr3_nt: TGCGCCAGCAGTGACCCCTCTGGGGCCAACGTCCTGACTTTC
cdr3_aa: CASSDPSGANVLTF

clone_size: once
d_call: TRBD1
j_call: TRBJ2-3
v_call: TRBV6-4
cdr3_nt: TGTGCCAGCAGTGACTCGAGGGGGCCCACAGATACGCAGTATTTT
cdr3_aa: CASSDSRGPTDTQYF

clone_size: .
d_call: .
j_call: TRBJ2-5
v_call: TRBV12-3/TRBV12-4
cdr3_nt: TGTGCCAGCAGTTTATCTGAGACCCAGTACTTC
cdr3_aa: CASSLSETQYF

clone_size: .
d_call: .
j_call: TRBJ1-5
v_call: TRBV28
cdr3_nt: TGTGCCAGCAGTTTGTTTCGGGGGGGGATTCAGCCCCAGCATTTT
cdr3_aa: CASSLFRGGIQPQHF

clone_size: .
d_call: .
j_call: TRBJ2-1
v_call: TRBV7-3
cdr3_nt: TGTGCCAGCAGCCCCAGTCCTGTTTACAATGAGCAGTTCTTC
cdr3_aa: CASSPSPVYNEQFF

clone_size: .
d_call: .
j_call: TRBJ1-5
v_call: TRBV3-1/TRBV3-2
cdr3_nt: TGTGCCAGCAGCCAAAGGCACCTTAATCAGCCCCAGCATTTT
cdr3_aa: CASSQRHLNQPQHF

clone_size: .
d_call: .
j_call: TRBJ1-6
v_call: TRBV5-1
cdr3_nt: TGCGCCAGCAGCGTGGGGCGGGATTCACCCCTCCACTTT
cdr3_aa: CASSVGRDSPLHF

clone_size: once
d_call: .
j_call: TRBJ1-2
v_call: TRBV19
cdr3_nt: TGTGCCAGTAGTATTGGCAGGGGAAGCTATGGCTACACCTTC
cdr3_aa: CASSIGRGSYGYTF

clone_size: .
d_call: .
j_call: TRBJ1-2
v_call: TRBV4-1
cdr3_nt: TGCGCCAGCAGCCAAGCCATCACCCCCCAACACTATGGCTACACCTTC
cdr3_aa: CASSQAITPQHYGYTF

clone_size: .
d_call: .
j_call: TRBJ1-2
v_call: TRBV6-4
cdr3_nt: TGTGCCAGCAGTGACTCGTATAGGGACGGTAACTATGGCTACACCTTC
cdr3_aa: CASSDSYRDGNYGYTF

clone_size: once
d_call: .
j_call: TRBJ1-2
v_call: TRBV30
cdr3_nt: TGTGCCTGGAGTGTAGGAGGCGCGGCAGGTCTTTGGGGCTACACCTTC
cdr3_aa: CAWSVGGAAGLWGYTF

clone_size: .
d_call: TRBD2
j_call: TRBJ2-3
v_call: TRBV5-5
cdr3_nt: TGTGCCAGCAGCTCCGGACTAGCGGGGCGTGATACGCAGTATTTT
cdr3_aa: CASSSGLAGRDTQYF

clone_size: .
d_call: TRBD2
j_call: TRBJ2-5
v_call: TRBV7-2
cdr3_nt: TGTGCCAGCAGTTTCCGCGCCGGGGCGGGGGGAGAGACCCAGTACTTC
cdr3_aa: CASSFRAGAGGETQYF

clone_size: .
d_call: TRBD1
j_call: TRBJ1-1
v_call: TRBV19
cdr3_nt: TGTGCCAGTAGTACACAGGGGGCCACTGAAGCTTTCTTT
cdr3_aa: CASSTQGATEAFF

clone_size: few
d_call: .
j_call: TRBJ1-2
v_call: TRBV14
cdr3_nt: TGTGCCAGCAGCCACCGGACCACCCTGGCGGGCTACACCTTC
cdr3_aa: CASSHRTTLAGYTF

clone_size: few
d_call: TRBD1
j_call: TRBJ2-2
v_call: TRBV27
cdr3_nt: TGTGCCAGCAGTCCCTATAGGACAGGGAACACCGGGGAGCTGTTTTTT
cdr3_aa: CASSPYRTGNTGELFF

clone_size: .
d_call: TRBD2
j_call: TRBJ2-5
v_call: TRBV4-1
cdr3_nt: TGCGCCAGCAGCCAAGATAGTATAGCTAGCGGGGGCGGAGAGACCCAGTACTTC
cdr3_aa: CASSQDSIASGGGETQYF

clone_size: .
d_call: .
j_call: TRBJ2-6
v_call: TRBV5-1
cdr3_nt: TGCGCCAGCAGCGCCGAGGGTGGGGCCAACGTCCTGACTTTC
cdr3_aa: CASSAEGGANVLTF